This TCR beta chain is from a study of blood T cell repertoires in COVID-19 (dated by TCRdb to about 2020). In terms of the full investigation: Samples from collaborators originated in the United States, Italy and Spain and spanned both the acute and convalescent phases of COVID-19. The prospective study material was composed of cDNA or gDNA derived from T cells, B-cell-depleted T cells, or PBMCs. Subjects who had been exposed to COVID-19, were actively infected with it, or had recovered from it provided the deeply sampled blood TCRbeta repertoires that made up the dataset. A freely available public database, intended as a resource for researchers studying the immune response to SARS-CoV-2, is where the repertoires were released. Samples were obtained from the ongoing ImmuneRACE study (first 160 participants) and from over 1,000 subjects provided by 6 global collaborators. Sample metadata almost always included a de-identified subject ID, COVID-19 status, age in years and sex. HLA class I and class II types, where available, came from metadata supplied by the sample provider rather than from assay-based typing. Study-wide conclusions, independent of this receptor: Clinical and demographic metadata were provided uncurated, with the amount varying by source and participant.

Whole blood was collected in K2EDTA tubes by collaborating institutions according to the institutions' own protocols. For TCRbeta analysis, collaborators shipped samples in one of three forms: frozen whole blood, isolated PBMCs, or DNA extracted from either of those sample types. There are 14 amino acids in the CDR3, from cysteine to phenylalanine inclusive. The kept DNA is CDR3 alone, 42 bases in frame from the first base. V trim: 3 bases; J trim: 8 bases; unmatched bases: 5. CDR1 LNHDA and CDR2 SQIVND were looked up in the germline V gene (reference sequence). The immunoSEQ Assay, a bias-controlled multiplex PCR, was used to amplify TCRbeta CDR3 regions from genomic DNA. On the authors' methods: The number of nucleated cells in each sample was estimated by amplification of reference gene primers within the assay. Sequence reads were collapsed and filtered to measure the absolute abundance of every unique TCRbeta CDR3 rearrangement. For each sample, productive Simpson clonality was calculated by taking the square root of Simpson's diversity index across productive rearrangements. In its TCRdb copy, this immuneACCESS table keeps in-frame sequences only and misses some clones. Where compared with another copy, unresolved V genes explain less than half of these, and the others have no known cause. That table gives V, J and clone size, and the DNA gave D and trimming. The sample profile shows around 300,000 clones; around 83% of them were found once. The ten largest clones capture 2.5% to 3.5% of the sample.

As concerns this clone: The clone's antigen remains unknown. Base-call qualities are not available, and no considerably larger clone is one nucleotide away.

The origin of this receptor is a man younger than 40 with active or convalescent COVID-19. The source material was peripheral blood. Here the chain combines TRBV19 and TRBJ2-1, with 9 bases matching TRBD2. For the CDR3, the sequence is CASSMGLAFHEQFF. The bases are TGTGCCAGTAGTATGGGACTAGCTTTCCATGAGCAGTTCTTC.